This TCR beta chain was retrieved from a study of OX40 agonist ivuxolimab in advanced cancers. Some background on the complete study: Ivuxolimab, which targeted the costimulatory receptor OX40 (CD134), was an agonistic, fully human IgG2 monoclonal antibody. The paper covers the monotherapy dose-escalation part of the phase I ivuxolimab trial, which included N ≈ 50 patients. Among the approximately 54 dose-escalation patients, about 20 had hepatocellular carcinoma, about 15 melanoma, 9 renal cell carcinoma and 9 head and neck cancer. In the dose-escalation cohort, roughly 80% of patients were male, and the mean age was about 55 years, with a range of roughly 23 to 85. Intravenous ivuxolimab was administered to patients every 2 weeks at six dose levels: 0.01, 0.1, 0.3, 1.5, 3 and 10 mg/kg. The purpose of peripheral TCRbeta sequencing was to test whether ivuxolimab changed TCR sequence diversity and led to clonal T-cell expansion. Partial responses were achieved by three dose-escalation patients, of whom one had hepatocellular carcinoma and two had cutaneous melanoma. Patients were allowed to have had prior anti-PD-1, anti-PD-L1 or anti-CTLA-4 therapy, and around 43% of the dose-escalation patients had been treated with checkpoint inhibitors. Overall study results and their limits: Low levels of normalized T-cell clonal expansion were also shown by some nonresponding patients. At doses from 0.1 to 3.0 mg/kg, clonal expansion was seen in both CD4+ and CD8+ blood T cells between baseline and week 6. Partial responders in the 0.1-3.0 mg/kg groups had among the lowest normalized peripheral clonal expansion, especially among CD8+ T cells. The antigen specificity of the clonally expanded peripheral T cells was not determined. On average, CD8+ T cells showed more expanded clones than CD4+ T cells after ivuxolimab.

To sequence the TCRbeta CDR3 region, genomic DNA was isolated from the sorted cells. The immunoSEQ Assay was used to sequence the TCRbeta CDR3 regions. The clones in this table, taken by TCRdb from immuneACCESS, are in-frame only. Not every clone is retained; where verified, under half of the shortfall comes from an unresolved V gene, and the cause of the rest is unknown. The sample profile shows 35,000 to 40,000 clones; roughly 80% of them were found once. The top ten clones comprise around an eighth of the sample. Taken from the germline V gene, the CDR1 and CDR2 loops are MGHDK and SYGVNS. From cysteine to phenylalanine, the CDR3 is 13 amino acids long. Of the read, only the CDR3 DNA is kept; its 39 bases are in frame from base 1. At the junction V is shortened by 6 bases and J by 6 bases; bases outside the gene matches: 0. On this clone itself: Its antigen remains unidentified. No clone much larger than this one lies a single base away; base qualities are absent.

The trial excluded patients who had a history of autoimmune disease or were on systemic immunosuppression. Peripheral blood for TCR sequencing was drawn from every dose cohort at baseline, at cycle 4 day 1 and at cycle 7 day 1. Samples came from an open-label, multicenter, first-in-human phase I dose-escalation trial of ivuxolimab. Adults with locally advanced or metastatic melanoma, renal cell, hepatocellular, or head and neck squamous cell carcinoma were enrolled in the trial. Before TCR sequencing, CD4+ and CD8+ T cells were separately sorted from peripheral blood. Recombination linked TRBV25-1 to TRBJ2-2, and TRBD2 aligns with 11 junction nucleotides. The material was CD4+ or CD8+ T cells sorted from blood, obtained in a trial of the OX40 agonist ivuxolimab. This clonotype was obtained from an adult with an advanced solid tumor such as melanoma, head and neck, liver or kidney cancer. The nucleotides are TGTGCCAGCAGGACTAGCGGGGCCGGGGAGCTGTTTTTT. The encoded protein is CASRTSGAGELFF.